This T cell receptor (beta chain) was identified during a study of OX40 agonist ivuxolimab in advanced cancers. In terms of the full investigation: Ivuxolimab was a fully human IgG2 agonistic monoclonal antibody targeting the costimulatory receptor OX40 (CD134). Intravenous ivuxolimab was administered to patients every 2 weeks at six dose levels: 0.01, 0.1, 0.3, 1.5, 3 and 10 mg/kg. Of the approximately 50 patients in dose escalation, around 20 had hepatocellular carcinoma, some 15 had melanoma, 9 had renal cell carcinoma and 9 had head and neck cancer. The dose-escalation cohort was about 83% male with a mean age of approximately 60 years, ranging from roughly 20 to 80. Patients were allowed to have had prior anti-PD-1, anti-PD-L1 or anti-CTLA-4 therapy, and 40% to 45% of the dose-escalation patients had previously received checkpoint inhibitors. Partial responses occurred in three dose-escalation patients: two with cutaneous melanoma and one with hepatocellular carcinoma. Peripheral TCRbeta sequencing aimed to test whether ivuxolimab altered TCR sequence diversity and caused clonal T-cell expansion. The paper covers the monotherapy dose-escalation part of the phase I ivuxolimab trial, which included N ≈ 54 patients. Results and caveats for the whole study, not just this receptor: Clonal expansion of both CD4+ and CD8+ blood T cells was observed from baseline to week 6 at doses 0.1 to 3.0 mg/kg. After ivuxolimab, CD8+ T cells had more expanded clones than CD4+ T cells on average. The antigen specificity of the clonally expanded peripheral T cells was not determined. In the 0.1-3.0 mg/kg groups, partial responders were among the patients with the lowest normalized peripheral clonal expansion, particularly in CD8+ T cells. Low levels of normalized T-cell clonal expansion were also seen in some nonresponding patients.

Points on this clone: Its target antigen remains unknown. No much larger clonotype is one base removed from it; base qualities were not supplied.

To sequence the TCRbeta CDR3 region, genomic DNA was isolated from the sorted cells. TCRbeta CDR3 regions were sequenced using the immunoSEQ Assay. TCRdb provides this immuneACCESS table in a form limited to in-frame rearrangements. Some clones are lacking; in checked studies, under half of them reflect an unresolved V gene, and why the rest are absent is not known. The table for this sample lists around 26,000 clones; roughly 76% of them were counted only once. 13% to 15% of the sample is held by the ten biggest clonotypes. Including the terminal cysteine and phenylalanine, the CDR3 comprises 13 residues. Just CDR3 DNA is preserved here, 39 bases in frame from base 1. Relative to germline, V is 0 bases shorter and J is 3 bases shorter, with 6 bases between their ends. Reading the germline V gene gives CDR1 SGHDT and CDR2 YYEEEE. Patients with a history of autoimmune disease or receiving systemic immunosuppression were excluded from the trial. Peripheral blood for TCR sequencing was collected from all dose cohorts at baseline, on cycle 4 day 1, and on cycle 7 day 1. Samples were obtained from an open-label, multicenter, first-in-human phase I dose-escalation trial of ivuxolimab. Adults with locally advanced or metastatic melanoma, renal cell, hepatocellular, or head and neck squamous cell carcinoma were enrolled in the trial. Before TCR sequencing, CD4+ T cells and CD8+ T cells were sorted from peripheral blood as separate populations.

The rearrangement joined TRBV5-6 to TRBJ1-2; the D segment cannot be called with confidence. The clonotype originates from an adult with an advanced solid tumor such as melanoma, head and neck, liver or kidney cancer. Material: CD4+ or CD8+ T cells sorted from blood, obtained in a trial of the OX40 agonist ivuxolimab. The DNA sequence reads TGTGCCAGCAGCTTGGACGGAGACTATGGCTACACCTTC. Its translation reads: CASSLDGDYGYTF.